The 31 T cell receptor beta chains presented below share a single source sample, sequenced in a study of Ad26.COV2.S vaccination and SARS-CoV-2 variants. TCRdb keeps only in-frame clones here, not all; method: immunoSEQ multiplex PCR. This table has about 470,000 clones, roughly 87% appearing once. Treatment defined: 19 received Ad26.COV2.S at low or high dose, single or two shots; five or six received placebo; per-sample allocation not given. The samples were gathered on day 63 after the first injection of vaccine or placebo. Specimen: peripheral blood, collected in a trial of Ad26.COV2.S vaccine versus placebo. These receptors were collected from a person aged 18-60 years who received the Ad26.COV2.S COVID-19 vaccine or a placebo.

The V call is TRBV21-1, the J call TRBJ2-2; the table's D gene call, TRBD2, was not cross checked with the DNA. TRBV21-1 is deemed a pseudogene. The CDR3 covers 17 residues. CDR3 bases: TGTGCCAGCAGCAAAGCGGCGAGGAGTTGGAGGAGCGGGGAGCTGTTTTTT. Translated: CASSKAARSWRSGELFF.

This clone was found a few times. This rearrangement joins TRBV7-2 to TRBJ2-1; TRBD2 might be the D (6 bases). V shed 2 bases and J shed 6 bases, with 17 bases lying between them. CDR1 and CDR2 from the germline V gene are SGHTA and FQGNSA. This CDR3 has 16 amino acids. The CDR3 DNA reads TGTGCCAGCAGCTTACTCCGGAGGGTCGGGGGCAATGAGCAGTTCTTC. It translates to CASSLLRRVGGNEQFF.

This chain connects TRBV9 to TRBJ2-2, with 9 bases aligning to TRBD2. In germline, CDR1 is SGDLS, CDR2 YYNGEE. V gave up 7 bases and J gave up 3 bases; unmatched junction bases: 4. This CDR3 is built from 14 residues. CDR3 region: CASGSGRDTGELFF. The CDR3 DNA follows: TGTGCCAGCGGTAGCGGGAGAGACACCGGGGAGCTGTTTTTT.

This clone was detected only once. J is TRBJ2-7 and V is TRBV19; 9 positions agree with TRBD1. CDR3 size: 15 residues. The germline V gene encodes CDR1 LNHDA and CDR2 SQIVND (reference sequence). V gave up 9 bases and J gave up 3 bases; unmatched junction bases: 12. CDR3 coding DNA: TGTGCCAGATCATACAGGGGGCGCCGGGGCTACGAGCAGTACTTC. This encodes CARSYRGRRGYEQYF.

This chain links TRBV5-1 with TRBJ2-3; D not certain. The CDR3 is 16 amino acids. The germline V gene encodes CDR1 SGHRS and CDR2 YFSETQ. Trimming removed 0 bases from V and 2 bases from J, with 13 bases in between. This CDR3 is CASSLGELSLTDTQYF. CDR3 DNA sequence: TGCGCCAGCAGCTTGGGGGAACTTTCTCTCACAGATACGCAGTATTTT.

This chain uses TRBV30 with TRBJ2-7; a weak D match, TRBD2 (5 bases). From germline, CDR1 is GTSNPN and CDR2 SVGIG (reference sequence). CDR3 length: 12 residues. Trimming took 5 bases from V and 5 from J, leaving 13 bases between them. The CDR3 loop reads CAWVARGHEQYF. CDR3 DNA sequence: TGTGCCTGGGTAGCCCGAGGGCACGAGCAGTACTTC.

A single count supports this clone. The rearrangement uses TRBV5-1 and TRBJ2-5; 8 bases fit TRBD2. J gave up 4 bases and V 2 bases, and 7 bases lay outside the gene matches. There are 15 residues in the CDR3. Germline V gene data show CDR1 as SGHRS and CDR2 as YFSETQ. The CDR3 is CASSLTGGRGETQYF. The CDR3 coding sequence is TGCGCCAGCAGCTTAACGGGAGGGAGAGGAGAGACCCAGTACTTC.

V usage is TRBV19 and J usage is TRBJ2-3; no reliable D call. V lost 5 bases and J 0 bases, leaving 9 bases between the germline ends. Germline V lookup: CDR1 LNHDA, CDR2 SQIVND (reference sequence). This CDR3 contains 14 residues. This CDR3 is CASSLASSTDTQYF. CDR3 sequence (DNA): TGTGCCAGTAGTTTAGCCTCTAGCACAGATACGCAGTATTTT.

This chain joins TRBV5-5 and TRBJ2-7; D might be TRBD1 (5 bases). The length of the CDR3 is 14 residues. Germline V gives CDR1 SGHKS, CDR2 YYEKEE (reference sequence). Trimming cost V 0 bases and J 2 bases, with 9 bases left between them. The CDR3, as DNA: TGTGCCAGCAGCTTGGGACAGCCTCCCTACGAGCAGTACTTC. Protein product: CASSLGQPPYEQYF.

The chain recombines TRBV5-6 with TRBJ2-7; 7 bases line up with TRBD2. The CDR3 totals 15 residues. The ends lost 4 bases at V and 0 bases at J; junction bases unmatched: 7. Looked up from germline, CDR1 is SGHDT and CDR2 is YYEEEE. The CDR3 protein is CASSPVGGSSYEQYF. As DNA, the CDR3 is TGTGCCAGCAGCCCCGTGGGGGGGAGCTCCTACGAGCAGTACTTC. Full variable domain (outside the CDR3, taken from reference TRBV5-6 and TRBJ2-7): DAGVTQSPTHLIKTRGQQVTLRCSPKSGHDTVSWYQQALGQGPQFIFQYYEEEERQRGNFPDRFSGHQFPNYSSELNVNALLLGDSALYLCASSPVGGSSYEQYFGPGTRLTVT.

This chain links TRBV19 with TRBJ2-2; 8 bases agree with TRBD2. This CDR3 region has 17 residues. V lost 4 bases to trimming and J lost 0 bases; unmatched junction nucleotides: 7. Germline values: CDR1 LNHDA, CDR2 SQIVND (reference sequence). CDR3 loop: CASSTPPGRANTGELFF. DNA for the CDR3: TGTGCCAGTAGTACCCCCCCCGGGAGGGCGAACACCGGGGAGCTGTTTTTT.

This clone was counted only a few times. The chain is built from TRBV6-5 and TRBJ2-3; D is unclear. The CDR3 is 11 residues long. Germline V gene data show CDR1 as MNHEY and CDR2 as SVGAGI. The V end was cut by 7 bases, the J end by 4 bases, with 6 bases between. Here the CDR3 reads CASKLADTQYF. CDR3 bases: TGTGCCAGCAAGCTGGCAGATACGCAGTATTTT.

V gene TRBV19 combines with J gene TRBJ2-7; 7 nucleotides match TRBD1. The ends lost 3 bases at V and 0 bases at J; junction bases unmatched: 5. The CDR3 contains 15 residues. Germline V gene sequence: CDR1 LNHDA, CDR2 SQIVND (reference sequence). CDR3 in amino acids: CASSIGTDLSYEQYF. CDR3 DNA: TGTGCCAGTAGTATCGGGACAGACCTCTCCTACGAGCAGTACTTC.

The chain employs TRBV5-1 and TRBJ1-1; 12 bases match TRBD1. CDR1 SGHRS and CDR2 YFSETQ come from the germline V gene. The ends lost 4 bases at V and 11 bases at J; junction bases unmatched: 9. This CDR3 has 14 residues. CDR3 residues: CASSSGTGGMRAFF. The CDR3 nucleotides are TGCGCCAGCAGCAGCGGGACAGGGGGCATGCGGGCTTTCTTT.

The chain is built from TRBV7-9 and TRBJ1-3; 8 nucleotides align to TRBD1. CDR3 length: 15 amino acids. Germline-derived CDR1 and CDR2 are SEHNR and FQNEAQ (reference sequence). Trimming took 5 bases from V and 4 from J; bases not matched to a gene: 7. The CDR3 bases are TGTGCCAGCAGCCTTCACACAGGGGGAGGAAACACCATATATTTT. Its protein is CASSLHTGGGNTIYF. Together with reference TRBV7-9 and TRBJ1-3, the CDR3 gives the full variable domain: DTGVSQNPRHKITKRGQNVTFRCDPISEHNRLYWYRQTLGQGPEFLTYFQNEAQLEKSRLLSDRFSAERPKGSFSTLEIQRTEQGDSAMYLCASSLHTGGGNTIYFGEGSWLTVV.

This rearrangement joins TRBV6-2 or TRBV6-3 to TRBJ2-5; D perhaps matches TRBD1 (6 bases). There are 15 residues in the CDR3. V was cut by 2 bases and J by 0 bases, with 10 bases left in between. Germline V lookup: CDR1 MNHEY, CDR2 SVGEGT. In DNA form, the CDR3 reads TGTGCCAGCAGTTACCCGAGACAGGACCAAGAGACCCAGTACTTC. It specifies CASSYPRQDQETQYF.

CDR3 sequence reads: CASSTNPGYNEQFF. DNA of the CDR3: TGTGCCAGCAGTACCAATCCCGGCTACAATGAGCAGTTCTTC. The chain uses TRBV6-4 and TRBJ2-1, with no clear D. Trimming cost V 5 bases and J 3 bases, with 11 bases left between them. CDR3 length: 14 residues. Germline CDR1 and CDR2: MRHNA and SNTAGT.

The V gene is TRBV4-1, the J gene TRBJ1-2; TRBD1 might be the D (5 bases). The CDR3 spans 13 residues. V was trimmed by 0 bases and J by 8 bases, leaving 10 bases between them. The germline gives CDR1 MGHRA, CDR2 YSYEKL. CDR3 amino acids: CASSQDAWGGYTF. DNA for the CDR3: TGCGCCAGCAGCCAAGATGCATGGGGCGGCTACACCTTC.

The chain has TRBV5-6 and TRBJ2-4; TRBD2 matches at 7 bases. The CDR3 sequence is 13 residues long. Trimming took 2 bases from V and 7 from J; bases not matched to a gene: 3. Germline CDR1 SGHDT, CDR2 YYEEEE. Written as DNA, the CDR3 is TGTGCCAGCAGCTTCGGGGAGGGGAACATTCAGTACTTC. As protein: CASSFGEGNIQYF.

The chain joins TRBV9 to TRBJ2-6; 10 bases align to TRBD1. The CDR3 consists of 14 residues. J was trimmed by 3 bases and V by 7 bases; bases with no gene match: 1. CDR1 is SGDLS, CDR2 YYNGEE, per germline. The CDR3 nucleotides are TGTGCCAGCGGACAGGGGGATGGGGCCAACGTCCTGACTTTC. Residues: CASGQGDGANVLTF.

V gene TRBV7-3 combines with J gene TRBJ2-1; a possible D gene is TRBD2 (7 bases). Germline V gene sequence: CDR1 SGHTA, CDR2 FQGTGA. Trimming left V 3 bases short and J 9 bases short, with 18 bases between. The length of the CDR3 is 15 residues. The CDR3 nucleotides read TGTGCCAGCAGCTTTGGCGGGAGCGGAGGGGGTGAGCAGTTCTTC. Its translation: CASSFGGSGGGEQFF.

The chain employs TRBV28 and TRBJ2-1, with D perhaps TRBD2 (5 bases). Germline V gene sequence: CDR1 MDHEN, CDR2 SYDVKM. V lost 10 bases, J lost 8 bases, and 30 bases lay in between. The CDR3 spans 17 residues. As DNA, the CDR3 is TGTGCCAACGACGTATTCGGGCTAGCAAACCCCTCCCATGAGCAGTTCTTC. The encoded protein is CANDVFGLANPSHEQFF.

The chain has TRBV6-2 or TRBV6-3 and TRBJ2-1; D might be TRBD1 (5 bases). The germline gives CDR1 MNHEY, CDR2 SVGEGT. This CDR3 region has 11 residues. Between the trimmed V and J ends, which lost 6 bases and 6 bases, there was a span of 6 bases. CDR3: CASSQGNEQFF. DNA of the CDR3: TGTGCCAGCAGCCAGGGCAATGAGCAGTTCTTC.

The chain is built from TRBV3-1 (or the pseudogene TRBV3-2) and TRBJ2-5; unclear D gene. The CDR3 loop spans 15 amino acids. V was trimmed by 4 bases and J by 2 bases, leaving 14 bases between them. Per germline, CDR1 LGHDT and CDR2 YNNKEL (reference sequence). The CDR3 loop reads CASSPTALVQETQYF. DNA for the CDR3: TGTGCCAGCAGCCCCACGGCGCTAGTACAAGAGACCCAGTACTTC.

The chain links TRBV7-3 to TRBJ2-3; D may correspond to TRBD1 or TRBD2 (6 bases each). CDR3 size: 14 residues. V lost 1 base and J 5 bases, leaving 10 bases between the germline ends. From germline, CDR1 is SGHTA and CDR2 FQGTGA. CDR3 in DNA: TGTGCCAGCAGCTTAAGAGGGGGAGGAGATACGCAGTATTTT. This codes for CASSLRGGGDTQYF.

This chain links TRBV6-5 with TRBJ2-7, with D possibly being TRBD2 (6 bases). The CDR3 sequence is 15 residues long. From germline, CDR1 is MNHEY and CDR2 SVGAGI. V was cut by 2 bases and J by 7 bases, with 18 bases left in between. Here the CDR3 reads CASSYVTSPLEEQYF. For the CDR3, the DNA is TGTGCCAGCAGTTACGTAACTAGCCCACTGGAGGAGCAGTACTTC.

J is TRBJ2-3 and V is TRBV19; perhaps D is TRBD1 or TRBD2 (6 bases each). The CDR3 has 13 amino acids. V lost 7 bases and J 3 bases, leaving 11 bases between the germline ends. The germline V gene encodes CDR1 LNHDA and CDR2 SQIVND (reference sequence). The CDR3 DNA sequence: TGTGCCAGTAAGGGGGGTGGGACAGATACGCAGTATTTT. This translates into CASKGGGTDTQYF.

This sequence joins TRBV30 and TRBJ2-6; 9 bases match TRBD1. The junction had 9 bases not matched to a gene; V was cut back by 2 bases and J by 10 bases. Germline CDR1 GTSNPN, CDR2 SVGIG (reference sequence). This CDR3 has 15 residues. CDR3 amino acids: CAWSPGGTGLNVLTF. CDR3 DNA sequence: TGTGCCTGGAGTCCCGGGGGGACAGGGCTTAACGTCCTGACTTTC.

This chain joins TRBV28 and TRBJ2-7; maybe TRBD2 (6 bases). The CDR3 extends over 15 amino acids. V lost 1 base to trimming and J lost 2 bases, with 12 bases between them. Germline values: CDR1 MDHEN, CDR2 SYDVKM. As DNA, the CDR3 is TGTGCCAGCAGTTTATTGGGGGGACGAACCTACGAGCAGTACTTC. Amino acid sequence: CASSLLGGRTYEQYF.

The gene calls are TRBV30 and TRBJ2-2; weak D call: TRBD1 (6 bases). From germline, CDR1 is GTSNPN and CDR2 SVGIG (reference sequence). The ends were cut back, 2 bases at V and 0 bases at J, with 7 bases in the middle. CDR3 length: 14 amino acids. CDR3 sequence: CAWSRTANTGELFF. CDR3 coding DNA: TGTGCCTGGAGTAGGACAGCGAACACCGGGGAGCTGTTTTTT.

The gene calls are TRBV19 and TRBJ2-2; tentatively, D is TRBD1 or TRBD2 (5 bases each). The CDR3 consists of 13 residues. Germline V gives CDR1 LNHDA, CDR2 SQIVND (reference sequence). Trimming pared 6 bases from V and 6 bases from J, leaving 11 bases between. CDR3 DNA sequence: TGTGCCAGTAGGGTTGGGGGTGCCGGGGAGCTGTTTTTT. The encoded protein is CASRVGGAGELFF. Looking up the rest from reference TRBV19 and TRBJ2-2 gives the full variable domain: DGGITQSPKYLFRKEGQNVTLSCEQNLNHDAMYWYRQDPGQGLRLIYYSQIVNDFQKGDIAEGYSVSREKKESFPLTVTSAQKNPTAFYLCASRVGGAGELFFGEGSRLTVL.